This T cell receptor (beta chain) was captured by sequencing in a study of blood T cell repertoires in COVID-19. Study as a whole: The United States, Italy and Spain were the sources of the acute and convalescent COVID-19 samples.

Libraries were prepared by immunoSEQ multiplex PCR; TCRdb keeps only in-frame clonotypes and omits some of them. The profile covers about 210,000 clones, with around 83% appearing a single time and around 9.5% taken by the ten largest. Germline V gene lookup returns CDR1 SGDLS and CDR2 YYNGEE. The CDR3 loop spans 14 amino acids. V shed 0 bases and J shed 4 bases, with 8 bases lying between them. The chain couples TRBV9 to TRBJ1-5; no clear D gene. The material sequenced was peripheral blood. This receptor was taken from a middle-aged man with active or convalescent COVID-19. The CDR3 DNA reads as TGTGCCAGCAGCGTAGGGGCAGCTAATCAGCCCCAGCATTTT. It yields the protein CASSVGAANQPQHF.